The entry that follows covers one T cell receptor beta chain sequence. Its antigen is not identified. The sample originates from a study of CD8+CD57+ T cells in acquired aplastic anemia. Study summary: The sorted CD4+ and CD8+ cells yielded an average approximately 3 ug of DNA.

The V end was cut by 6 bases, the J end by 0 bases, with 17 bases between. The germline CDR1 and CDR2 sequences are SQVTM and ANQGSEA. The CDR3 runs to 15 residues. Points from the study as a whole: Researchers report that 25 to 30 CD8+ CDR3 sequences appeared in both patients and controls. In CD8+ cells, Simpson's diversity showed no significant difference between patients and controls.

An expansion of CD8+CD57+ cells by flow cytometry had been shown in patients chosen for sequencing. No therapy had been given to the patients at the time of blood sampling. Genomic DNA, serving as template, underwent TCR beta VDJ and CDR3 profiling. In TCRdb, the reads were re-called with MiXCR into one record per CDR3 protein. The sample lists about 120,000 distinct CDR3 sequences, about 60% occurring once. This receptor was identified in a human donor with aplastic anemia. J is TRBJ1-1 and V is TRBV29-1; D not resolved. Sequenced: sorted CD4+, CD8+, or CD8+CD57+ T cells (not recorded which) from PBMCs. The CDR3: CSVPRVGYMNTEAFF. The CDR3 coding sequence is TGCAGCGTGCCGAGGGTCGGGTATATGAACACTGAAGCTTTCTTT.